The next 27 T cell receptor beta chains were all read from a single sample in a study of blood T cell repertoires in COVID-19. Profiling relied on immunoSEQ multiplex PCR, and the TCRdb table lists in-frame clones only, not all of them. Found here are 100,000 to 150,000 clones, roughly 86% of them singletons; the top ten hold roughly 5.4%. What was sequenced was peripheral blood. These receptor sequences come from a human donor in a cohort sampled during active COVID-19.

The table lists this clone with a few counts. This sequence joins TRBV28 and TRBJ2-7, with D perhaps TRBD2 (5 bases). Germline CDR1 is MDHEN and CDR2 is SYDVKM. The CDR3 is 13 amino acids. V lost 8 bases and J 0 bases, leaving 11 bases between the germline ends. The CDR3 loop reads CASRGPSSYEQYF. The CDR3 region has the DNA TGTGCCAGCCGAGGGCCTAGCTCCTACGAGCAGTACTTC. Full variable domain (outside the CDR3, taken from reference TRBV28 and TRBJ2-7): DVKVTQSSRYLVKRTGEKVFLECVQDMDHENMFWYRQDPGLGLRLIYFSYDVKMKEKGDIPEGYSVSREKKERFSLILESASTNQTSMYLCASRGPSSYEQYFGPGTRLTVT.

CDR3 sequence: CASSLVRTGSGYTF. CDR3 nucleotide sequence: TGTGCCAGCAGTTTGGTTAGGACAGGGAGTGGCTACACCTTC. The J gene is TRBJ1-2, the V gene TRBV6-5, with TRBD1 matching over 8 bases. CDR3 length equals 14 residues. Trimming cost V 4 bases and J 7 bases; bases outside gene matches: 8. Per the germline V gene, CDR1 is MNHEY and CDR2 is SVGAGI.

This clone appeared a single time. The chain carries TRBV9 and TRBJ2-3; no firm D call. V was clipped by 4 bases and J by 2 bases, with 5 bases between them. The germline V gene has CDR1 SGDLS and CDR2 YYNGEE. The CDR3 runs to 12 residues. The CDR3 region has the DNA TGTGCCAGCAGCACCTACACAGATACGCAGTATTTT. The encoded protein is CASSTYTDTQYF.

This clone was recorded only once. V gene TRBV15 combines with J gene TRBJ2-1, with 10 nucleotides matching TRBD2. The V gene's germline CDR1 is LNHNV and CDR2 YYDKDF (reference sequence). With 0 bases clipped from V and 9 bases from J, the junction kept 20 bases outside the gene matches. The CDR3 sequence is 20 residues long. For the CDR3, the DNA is TGTGCCACCAGCAGAGATTCGGCTATGCGTACAGCGGGAGGGCTCGGTGAGCAGTTCTTC. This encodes CATSRDSAMRTAGGLGEQFF.

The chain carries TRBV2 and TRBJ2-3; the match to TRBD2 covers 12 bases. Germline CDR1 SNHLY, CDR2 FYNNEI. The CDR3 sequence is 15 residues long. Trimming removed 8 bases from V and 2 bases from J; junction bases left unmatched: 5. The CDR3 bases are TGTGCCAGCGATGGACTAGCGGGACCCACAGATACGCAGTATTTT. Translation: CASDGLAGPTDTQYF.

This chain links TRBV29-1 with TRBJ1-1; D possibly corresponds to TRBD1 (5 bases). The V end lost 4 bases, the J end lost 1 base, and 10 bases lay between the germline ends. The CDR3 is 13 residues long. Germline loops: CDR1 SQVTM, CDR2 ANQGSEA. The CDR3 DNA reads TGCAGCGTTGTGGGGCAGACGAACACTGAAGCTTTCTTT. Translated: CSVVGQTNTEAFF.

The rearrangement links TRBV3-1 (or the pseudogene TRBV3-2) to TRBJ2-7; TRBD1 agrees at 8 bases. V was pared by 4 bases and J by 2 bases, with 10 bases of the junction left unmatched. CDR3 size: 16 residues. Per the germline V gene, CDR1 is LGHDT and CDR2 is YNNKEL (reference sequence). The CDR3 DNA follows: TGTGCCAGCAGCCTAGGTCAACAGGGGGAAACCTACGAGCAGTACTTC. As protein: CASSLGQQGETYEQYF.

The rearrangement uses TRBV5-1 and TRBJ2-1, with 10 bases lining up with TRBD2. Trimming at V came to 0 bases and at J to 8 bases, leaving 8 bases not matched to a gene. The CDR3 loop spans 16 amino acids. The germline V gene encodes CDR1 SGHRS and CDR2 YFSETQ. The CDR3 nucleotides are TGCGCCAGCAGCTTGGGGTCTAGCGGGAGCATTGATGAGCAGTTCTTC. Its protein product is CASSLGSSGSIDEQFF.

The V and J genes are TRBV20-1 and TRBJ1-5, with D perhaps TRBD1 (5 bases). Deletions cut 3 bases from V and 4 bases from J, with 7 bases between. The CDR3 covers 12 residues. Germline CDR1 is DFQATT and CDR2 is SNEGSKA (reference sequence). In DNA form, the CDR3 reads TGCAGTGCTAGTAGGGGAAATCAGCCCCAGCATTTT. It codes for CSASRGNQPQHF.

The CDR3 reads CASSFPSSTDTQYF. The CDR3 nucleotides are TGTGCCAGCAGCTTTCCGTCTAGCACAGATACGCAGTATTTT. This chain links TRBV5-4 with TRBJ2-3, with D uncertain. The CDR3 sequence is 14 residues long. From germline, CDR1 is SGHNT and CDR2 YYREEE (reference sequence). Trimming shortened V by 2 bases and J by 0 bases, and 7 bases separated the two germline ends.

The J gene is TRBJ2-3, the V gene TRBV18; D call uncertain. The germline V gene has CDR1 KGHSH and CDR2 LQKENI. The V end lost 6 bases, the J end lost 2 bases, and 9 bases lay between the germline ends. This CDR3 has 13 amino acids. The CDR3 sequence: CASSLSLTDTQYF. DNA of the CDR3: TGTGCCAGCTCCCTGAGCCTCACAGATACGCAGTATTTT.

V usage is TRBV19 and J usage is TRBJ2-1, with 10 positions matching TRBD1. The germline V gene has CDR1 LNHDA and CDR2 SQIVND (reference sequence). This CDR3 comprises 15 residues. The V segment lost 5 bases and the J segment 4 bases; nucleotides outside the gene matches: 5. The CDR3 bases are TGTGCCAGTAGTTGGGGACAGGGGTTTTACAATGAGCAGTTCTTC. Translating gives CASSWGQGFYNEQFF.

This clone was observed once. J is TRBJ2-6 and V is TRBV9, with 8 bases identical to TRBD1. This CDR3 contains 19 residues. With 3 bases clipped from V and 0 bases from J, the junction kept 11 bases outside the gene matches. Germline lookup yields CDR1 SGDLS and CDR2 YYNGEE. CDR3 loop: CASSDSWDRPNSGANVLTF. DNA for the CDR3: TGTGCCAGCAGCGATAGCTGGGACAGGCCGAACTCTGGGGCCAACGTCCTGACTTTC.

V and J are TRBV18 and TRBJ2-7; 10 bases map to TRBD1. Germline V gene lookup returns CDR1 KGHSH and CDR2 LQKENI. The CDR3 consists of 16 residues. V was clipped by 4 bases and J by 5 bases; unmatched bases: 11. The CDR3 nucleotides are TGTGCCAGCTCACTCCTATCGGGACAGGGGATCAACGAGCAGTACTTC. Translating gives CASSLLSGQGINEQYF.

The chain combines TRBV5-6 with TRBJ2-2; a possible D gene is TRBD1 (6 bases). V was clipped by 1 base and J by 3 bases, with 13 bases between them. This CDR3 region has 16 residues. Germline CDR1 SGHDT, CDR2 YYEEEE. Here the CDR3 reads CASSLPPGADTGELFF. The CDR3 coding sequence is TGTGCCAGCAGCTTGCCTCCAGGGGCAGACACCGGGGAGCTGTTTTTT. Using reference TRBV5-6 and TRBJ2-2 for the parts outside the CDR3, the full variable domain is DAGVTQSPTHLIKTRGQQVTLRCSPKSGHDTVSWYQQALGQGPQFIFQYYEEEERQRGNFPDRFSGHQFPNYSSELNVNALLLGDSALYLCASSLPPGADTGELFFGEGSRLTVL.

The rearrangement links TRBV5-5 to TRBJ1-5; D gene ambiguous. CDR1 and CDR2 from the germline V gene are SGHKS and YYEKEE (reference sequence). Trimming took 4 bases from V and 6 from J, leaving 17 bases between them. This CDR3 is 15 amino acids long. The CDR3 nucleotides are TGTGCCAGCAGCCCCCATTATGGGCCAAGTCAGCCCCAGCATTTT. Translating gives CASSPHYGPSQPQHF.

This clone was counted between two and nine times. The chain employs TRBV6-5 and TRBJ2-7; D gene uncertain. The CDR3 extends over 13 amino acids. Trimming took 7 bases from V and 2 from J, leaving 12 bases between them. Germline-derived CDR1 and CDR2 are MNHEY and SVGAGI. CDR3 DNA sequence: TGTGCCAGCATTAAAGACAACACCTACGAGCAGTACTTC. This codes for CASIKDNTYEQYF.

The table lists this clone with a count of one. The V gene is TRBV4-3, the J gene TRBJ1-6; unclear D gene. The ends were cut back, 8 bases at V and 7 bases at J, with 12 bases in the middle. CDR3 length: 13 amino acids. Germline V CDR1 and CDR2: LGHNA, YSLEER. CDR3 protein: CASGSSLNSPLHF. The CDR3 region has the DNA TGCGCCAGCGGTAGTAGCCTCAATTCACCCCTCCACTTT.

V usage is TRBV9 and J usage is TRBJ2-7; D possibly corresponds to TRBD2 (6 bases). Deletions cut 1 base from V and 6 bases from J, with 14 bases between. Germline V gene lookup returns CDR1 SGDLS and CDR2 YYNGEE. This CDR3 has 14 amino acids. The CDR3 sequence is CASSVSGSGREQYF. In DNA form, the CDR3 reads TGTGCCAGCAGCGTATCAGGGAGCGGGCGCGAGCAGTACTTC. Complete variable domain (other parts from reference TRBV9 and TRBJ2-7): DSGVTQTPKHLITATGQRVTLRCSPRSGDLSVYWYQQSLDQGLQFLIQYYNGEERAKGNILERFSAQQFPDLHSELNLSSLELGDSALYFCASSVSGSGREQYFGPGTRLTVT.

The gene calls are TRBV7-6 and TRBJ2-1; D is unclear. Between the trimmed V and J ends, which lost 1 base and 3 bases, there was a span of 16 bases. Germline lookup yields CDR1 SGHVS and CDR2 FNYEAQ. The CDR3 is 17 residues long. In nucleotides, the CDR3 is TGTGCCAGCAGCTTAGTATCGTCCCCAACCTACTACAATGAGCAGTTCTTC. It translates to CASSLVSSPTYYNEQFF.

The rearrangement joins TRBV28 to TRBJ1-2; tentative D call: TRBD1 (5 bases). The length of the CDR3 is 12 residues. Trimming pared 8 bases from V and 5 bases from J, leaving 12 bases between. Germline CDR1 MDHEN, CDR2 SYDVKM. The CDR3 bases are TGTGCCAGCGGGGGGGGTACGTATGGCTACACCTTC. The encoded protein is CASGGGTYGYTF.

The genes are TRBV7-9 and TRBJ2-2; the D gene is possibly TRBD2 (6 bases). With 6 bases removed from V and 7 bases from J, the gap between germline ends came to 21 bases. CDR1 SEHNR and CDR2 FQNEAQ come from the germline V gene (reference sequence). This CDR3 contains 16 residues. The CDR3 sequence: CASRPDGSASGGELFF. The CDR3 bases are TGTGCCAGCAGACCAGACGGGAGCGCGAGTGGCGGGGAGCTGTTTTTT.

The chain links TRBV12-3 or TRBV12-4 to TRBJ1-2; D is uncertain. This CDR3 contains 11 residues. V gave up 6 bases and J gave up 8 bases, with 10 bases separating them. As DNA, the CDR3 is TGTGCCAGCAGCCCGGGTGGCGGCTACACCTTC. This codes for CASSPGGGYTF.

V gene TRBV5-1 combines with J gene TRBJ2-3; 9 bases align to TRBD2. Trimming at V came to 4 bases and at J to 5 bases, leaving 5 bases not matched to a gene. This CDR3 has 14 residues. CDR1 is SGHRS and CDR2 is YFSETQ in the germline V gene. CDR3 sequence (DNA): TGCGCCAGCAGCGTAGCGGGAGTAGAAGATACGCAGTATTTT. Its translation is CASSVAGVEDTQYF.

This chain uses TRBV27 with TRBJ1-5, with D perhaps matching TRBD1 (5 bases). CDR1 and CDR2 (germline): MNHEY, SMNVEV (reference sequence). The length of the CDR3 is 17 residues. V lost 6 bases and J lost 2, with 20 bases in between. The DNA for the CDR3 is TGTGCCAGCAGCCTCGATGGATCGGGACTGGGCAATCAGCCCCAGCATTTT. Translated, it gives CASSLDGSGLGNQPQHF.

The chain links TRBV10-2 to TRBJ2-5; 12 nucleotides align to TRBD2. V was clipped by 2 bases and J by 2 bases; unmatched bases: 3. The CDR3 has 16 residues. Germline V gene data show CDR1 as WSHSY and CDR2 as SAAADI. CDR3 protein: CASSENGLAGQETQYF. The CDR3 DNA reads TGCGCCAGCAGTGAGAACGGACTAGCGGGACAAGAGACCCAGTACTTC.

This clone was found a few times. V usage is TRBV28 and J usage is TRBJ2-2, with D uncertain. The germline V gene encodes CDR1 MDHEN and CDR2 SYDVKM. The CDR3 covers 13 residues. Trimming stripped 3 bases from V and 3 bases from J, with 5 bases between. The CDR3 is CASSFTDTGELFF. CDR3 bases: TGTGCCAGCAGTTTTACGGACACCGGGGAGCTGTTTTTT.